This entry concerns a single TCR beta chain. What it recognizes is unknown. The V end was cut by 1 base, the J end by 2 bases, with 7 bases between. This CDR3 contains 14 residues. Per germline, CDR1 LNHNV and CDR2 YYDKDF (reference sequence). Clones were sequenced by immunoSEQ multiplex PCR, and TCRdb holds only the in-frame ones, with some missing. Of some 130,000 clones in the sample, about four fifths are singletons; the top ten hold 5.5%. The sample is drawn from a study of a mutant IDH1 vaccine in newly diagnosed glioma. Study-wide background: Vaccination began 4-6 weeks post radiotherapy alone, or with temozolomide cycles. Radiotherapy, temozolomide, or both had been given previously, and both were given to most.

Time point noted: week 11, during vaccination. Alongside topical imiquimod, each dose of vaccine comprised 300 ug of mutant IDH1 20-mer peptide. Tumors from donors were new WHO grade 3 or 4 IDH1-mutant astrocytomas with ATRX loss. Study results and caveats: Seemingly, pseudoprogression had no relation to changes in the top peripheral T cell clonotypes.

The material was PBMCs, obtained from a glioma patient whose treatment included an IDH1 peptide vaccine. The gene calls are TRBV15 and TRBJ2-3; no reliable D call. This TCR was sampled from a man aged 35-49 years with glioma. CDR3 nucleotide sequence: TGTGCCACCAGCAGAGGAGGCACCACAGATACGCAGTATTTT. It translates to CATSRGGTTDTQYF.